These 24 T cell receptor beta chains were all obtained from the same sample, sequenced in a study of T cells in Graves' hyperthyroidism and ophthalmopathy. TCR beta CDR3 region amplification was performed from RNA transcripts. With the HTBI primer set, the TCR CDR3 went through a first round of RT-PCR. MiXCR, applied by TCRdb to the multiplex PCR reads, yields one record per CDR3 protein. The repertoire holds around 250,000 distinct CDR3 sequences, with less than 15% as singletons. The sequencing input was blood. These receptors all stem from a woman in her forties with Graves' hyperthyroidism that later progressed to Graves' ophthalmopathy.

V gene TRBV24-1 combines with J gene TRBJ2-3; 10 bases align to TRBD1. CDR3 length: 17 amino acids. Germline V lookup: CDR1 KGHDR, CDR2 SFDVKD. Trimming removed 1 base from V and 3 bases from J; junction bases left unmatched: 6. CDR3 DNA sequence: TGTGCCACCAGTGATTTTAGGGTGGACAGGGGGACAGATACGCAGTATTTT. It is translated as CATSDFRVDRGTDTQYF.

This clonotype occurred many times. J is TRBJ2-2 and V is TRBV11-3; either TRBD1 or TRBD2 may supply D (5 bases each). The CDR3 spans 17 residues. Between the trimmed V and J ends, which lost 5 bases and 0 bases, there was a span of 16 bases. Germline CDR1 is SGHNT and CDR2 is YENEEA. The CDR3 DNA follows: TGTGCCAGCAGCCTAAGTATTGGGGGAGCGAACACCGGGGAGCTGTTTTTT. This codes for CASSLSIGGANTGELFF.

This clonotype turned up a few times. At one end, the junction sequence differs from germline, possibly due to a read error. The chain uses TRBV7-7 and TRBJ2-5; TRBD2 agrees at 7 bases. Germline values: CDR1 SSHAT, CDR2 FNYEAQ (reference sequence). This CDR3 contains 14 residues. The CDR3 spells CASSPAGWGETQYF. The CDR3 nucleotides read TGTGCTAGCAGCCCAGCGGGATGGGGGGAGACCCAGTACTTC. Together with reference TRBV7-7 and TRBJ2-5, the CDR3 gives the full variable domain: GAGVSQSPRYKVTKRGQDVTLRCDPISSHATLYWYQQALGQGPEFLTYFNYEAQPDKSGLPSDRFSAERPEGSISTLTIQRTEQRDSAMYRCASSPAGWGETQYFGPGTRLLVL.

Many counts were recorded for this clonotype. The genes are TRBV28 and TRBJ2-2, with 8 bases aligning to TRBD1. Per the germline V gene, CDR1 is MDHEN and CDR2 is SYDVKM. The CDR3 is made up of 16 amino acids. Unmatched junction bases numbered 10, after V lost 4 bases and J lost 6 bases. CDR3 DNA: TGTGCCAGCAGTTCCCCCGGGACAGGTATCTCCGGGGAGCTGTTTTTT. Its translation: CASSSPGTGISGELFF.

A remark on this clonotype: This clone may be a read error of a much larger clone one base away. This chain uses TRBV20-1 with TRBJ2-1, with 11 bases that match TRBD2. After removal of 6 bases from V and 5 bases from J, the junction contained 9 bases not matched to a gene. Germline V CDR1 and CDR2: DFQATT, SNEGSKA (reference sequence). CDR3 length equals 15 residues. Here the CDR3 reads CSAPTGTSGNNEQFF. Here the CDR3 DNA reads TGCAGTGCCCCGACGGGGACTAGCGGAAACAATGAGCAGTTCTTC.

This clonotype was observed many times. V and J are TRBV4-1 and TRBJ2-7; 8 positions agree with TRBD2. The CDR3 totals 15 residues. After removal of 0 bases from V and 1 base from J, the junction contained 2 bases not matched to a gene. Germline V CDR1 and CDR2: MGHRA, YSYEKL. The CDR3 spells CASSQDIAGSYEQYF. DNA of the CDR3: TGCGCCAGCAGCCAAGATATAGCGGGGTCCTACGAGCAGTACTTC.

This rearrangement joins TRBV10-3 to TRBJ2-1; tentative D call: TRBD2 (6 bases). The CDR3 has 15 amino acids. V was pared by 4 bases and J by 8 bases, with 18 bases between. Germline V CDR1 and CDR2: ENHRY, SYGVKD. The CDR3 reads CAISVQAGPVDEQFF. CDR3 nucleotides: TGTGCCATCAGTGTCCAAGCGGGTCCAGTCGATGAGCAGTTCTTC.

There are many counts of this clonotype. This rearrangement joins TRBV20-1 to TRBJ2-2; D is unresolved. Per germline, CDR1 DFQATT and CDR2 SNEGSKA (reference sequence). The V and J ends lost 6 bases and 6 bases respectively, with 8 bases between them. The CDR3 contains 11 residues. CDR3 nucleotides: TGCAGTGCGCTCCGGGCCGGGGAGCTGTTTTTT. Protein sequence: CSALRAGELFF.

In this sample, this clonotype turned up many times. The DNA of the CDR3 is TGTGCCAGCAGCTATGCGGGGCGCACAGATACGCAGTATTTT. This encodes CASSYAGRTDTQYF. The chain has TRBV11-2 and TRBJ2-3; maybe TRBD2 (6 bases). Looked up from germline, CDR1 is SGHAT and CDR2 is FQNNGV. V was clipped by 4 bases and J by 1 base, with 9 bases between them. The CDR3 runs to 14 residues.

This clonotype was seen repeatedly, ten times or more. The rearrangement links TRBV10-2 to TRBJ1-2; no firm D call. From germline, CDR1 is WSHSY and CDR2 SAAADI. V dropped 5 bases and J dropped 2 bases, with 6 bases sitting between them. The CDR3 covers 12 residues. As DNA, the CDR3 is TGCGCCAGCAGTACCGAAAACTATGGCTACACCTTC. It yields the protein CASSTENYGYTF.

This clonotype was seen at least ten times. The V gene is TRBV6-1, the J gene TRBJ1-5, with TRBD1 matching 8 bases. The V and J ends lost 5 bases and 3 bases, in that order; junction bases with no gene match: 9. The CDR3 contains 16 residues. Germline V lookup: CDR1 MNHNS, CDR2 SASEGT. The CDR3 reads CASSSIRDRHNQPQHF. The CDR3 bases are TGTGCCAGCAGTTCCATCCGGGACAGGCACAATCAGCCCCAGCATTTT.

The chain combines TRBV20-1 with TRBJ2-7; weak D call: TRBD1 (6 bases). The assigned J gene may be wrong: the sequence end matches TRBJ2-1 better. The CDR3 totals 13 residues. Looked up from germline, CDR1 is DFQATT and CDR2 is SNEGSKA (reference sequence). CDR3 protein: CSAPGTLSYEQFF. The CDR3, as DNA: TGCAGTGCTCCCGGGACACTATCCTACGAGCAGTTCTTC.

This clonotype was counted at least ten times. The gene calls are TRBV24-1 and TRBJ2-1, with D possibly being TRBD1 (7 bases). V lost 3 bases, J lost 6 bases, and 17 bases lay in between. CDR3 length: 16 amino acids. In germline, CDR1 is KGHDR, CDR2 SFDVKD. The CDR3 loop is CATSDVGQDYSNEQFF. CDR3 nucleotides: TGTGCCACCAGTGATGTCGGACAGGACTACTCCAATGAGCAGTTCTTC.

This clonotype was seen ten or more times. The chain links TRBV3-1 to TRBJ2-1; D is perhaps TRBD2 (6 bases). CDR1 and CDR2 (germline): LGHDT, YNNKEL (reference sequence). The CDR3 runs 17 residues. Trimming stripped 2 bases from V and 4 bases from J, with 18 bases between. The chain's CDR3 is CASSQSMEGPRYNEQFF. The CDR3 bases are TGTGCCAGCAGCCAAAGTATGGAGGGCCCTCGGTACAATGAGCAGTTCTTC.

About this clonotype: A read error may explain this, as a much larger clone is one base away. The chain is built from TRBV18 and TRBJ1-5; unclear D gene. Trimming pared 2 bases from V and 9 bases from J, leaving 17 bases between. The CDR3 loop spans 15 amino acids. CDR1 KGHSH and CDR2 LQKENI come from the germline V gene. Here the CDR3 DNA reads TGTGCCAGCTCACCAGTTGGTAAGGGTTTTCGGCCCCAGCATTTT. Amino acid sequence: CASSPVGKGFRPQHF.

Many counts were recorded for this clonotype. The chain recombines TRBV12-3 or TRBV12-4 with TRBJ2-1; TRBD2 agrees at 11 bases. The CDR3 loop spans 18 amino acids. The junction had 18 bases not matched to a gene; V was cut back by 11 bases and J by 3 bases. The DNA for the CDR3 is TGTGCCCCCCGGGGGGCACTAGCGGGAGTTAACGGCTACAATGAGCAGTTCTTC. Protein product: CAPRGALAGVNGYNEQFF.

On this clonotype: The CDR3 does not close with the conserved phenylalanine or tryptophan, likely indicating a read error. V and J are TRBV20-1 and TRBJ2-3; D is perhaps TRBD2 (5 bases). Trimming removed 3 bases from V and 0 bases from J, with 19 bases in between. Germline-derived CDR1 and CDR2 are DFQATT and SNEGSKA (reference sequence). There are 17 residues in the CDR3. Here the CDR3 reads CSASLASRRESTDTQYS. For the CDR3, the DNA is TGCAGTGCTAGTTTAGCCTCCCGAAGGGAGAGCACAGATACGCAGTATTCT.

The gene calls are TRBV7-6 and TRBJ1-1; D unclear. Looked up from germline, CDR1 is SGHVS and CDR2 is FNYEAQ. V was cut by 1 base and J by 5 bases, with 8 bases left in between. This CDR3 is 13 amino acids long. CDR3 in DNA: TGTGCCAGCAGCTTAGTGGGGTGGACTGAAGCTTTCTTT. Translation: CASSLVGWTEAFF.

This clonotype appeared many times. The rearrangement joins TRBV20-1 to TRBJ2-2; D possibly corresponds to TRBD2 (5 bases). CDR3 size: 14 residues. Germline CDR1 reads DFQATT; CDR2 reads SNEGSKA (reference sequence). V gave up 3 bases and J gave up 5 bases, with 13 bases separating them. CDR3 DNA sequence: TGCAGTGCTAGGAGGGCAGTGTCGACCGGGGAGCTGTTTTTT. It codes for CSARRAVSTGELFF.

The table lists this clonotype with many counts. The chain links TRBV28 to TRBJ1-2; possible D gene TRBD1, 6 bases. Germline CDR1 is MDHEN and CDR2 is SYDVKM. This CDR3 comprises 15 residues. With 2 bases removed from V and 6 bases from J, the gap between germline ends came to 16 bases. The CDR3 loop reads CASSLRGRSSDGYTF. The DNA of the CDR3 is TGTGCCAGCAGTTTACGGGGGCGGTCTAGCGATGGCTACACCTTC.

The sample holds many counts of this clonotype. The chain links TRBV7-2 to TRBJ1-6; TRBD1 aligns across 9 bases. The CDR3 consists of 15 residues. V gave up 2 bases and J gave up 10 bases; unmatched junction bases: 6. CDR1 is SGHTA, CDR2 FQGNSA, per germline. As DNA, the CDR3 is TGTGCCAGCAGCTTAATTGGGACAGGGTACTCACCCCTCCACTTT. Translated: CASSLIGTGYSPLHF.

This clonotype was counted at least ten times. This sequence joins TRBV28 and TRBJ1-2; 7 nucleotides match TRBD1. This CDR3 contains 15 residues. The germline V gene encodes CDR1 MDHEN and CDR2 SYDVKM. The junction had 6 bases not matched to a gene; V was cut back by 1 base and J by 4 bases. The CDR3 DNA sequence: TGTGCCAGCAGTTTATCTTCGACAGGGATCTATGGCTACACCTTC. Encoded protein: CASSLSSTGIYGYTF.

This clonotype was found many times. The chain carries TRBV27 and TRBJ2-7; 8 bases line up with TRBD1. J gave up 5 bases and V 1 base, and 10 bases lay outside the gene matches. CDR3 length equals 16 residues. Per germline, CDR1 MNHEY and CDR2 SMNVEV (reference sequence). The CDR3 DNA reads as TGTGCCAGCAGTTTATTACCCCAGGGGGCGCGGCACGAGCAGTACTTC. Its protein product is CASSLLPQGARHEQYF.

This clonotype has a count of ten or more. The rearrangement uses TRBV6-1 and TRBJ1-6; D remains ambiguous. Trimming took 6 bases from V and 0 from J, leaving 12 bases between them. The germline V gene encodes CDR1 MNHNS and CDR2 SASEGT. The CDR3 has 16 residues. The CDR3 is CASRIIVSSYNSPLHF. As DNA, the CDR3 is TGTGCCAGCAGGATTATAGTTAGCTCCTATAATTCACCCCTCCACTTT.